One T cell receptor (beta chain) is described in this entry. These data come from a study of regulatory T cells in long-lasting Graves disease. Time point given: persistent/refractory GD, antithyroid drugs over 5 years with positive TRAb. Extracted RNA from PBMCs served as the source of the TCR library. Blood from the periphery, approximately 10 milliliters in all, was drawn into EDTA tubes. Per germline, CDR1 SGHRS and CDR2 YFSETQ. CDR3 length: 13 residues. V lost 7 bases and J lost 3, with 13 bases in between. Construction of the TCR beta libraries employed iRepertoire HTBI primers in conjunction with Arm-PCR of CDR3 regions. MiXCR was run by TCRdb on the multiplex PCR reads, yielding one entry per CDR3 protein. The repertoire has about 470,000 distinct CDR3 sequences, roughly a fifth of them found once; the top ten carry roughly 7%.

The J gene is TRBJ1-2, the V gene TRBV5-1; D possibly corresponds to TRBD1 (5 bases). The sequences come from peripheral blood mononuclear cells (PBMCs), collected when the disease was refractory, from a patient treated with antithyroid drugs. The sequence was obtained from a female donor with Graves disease. CDR3 amino acids: CASWDDRYYGYTF. In nucleotides, the CDR3 is TGCGCCAGCTGGGATGACAGATACTATGGCTACACCTTC.